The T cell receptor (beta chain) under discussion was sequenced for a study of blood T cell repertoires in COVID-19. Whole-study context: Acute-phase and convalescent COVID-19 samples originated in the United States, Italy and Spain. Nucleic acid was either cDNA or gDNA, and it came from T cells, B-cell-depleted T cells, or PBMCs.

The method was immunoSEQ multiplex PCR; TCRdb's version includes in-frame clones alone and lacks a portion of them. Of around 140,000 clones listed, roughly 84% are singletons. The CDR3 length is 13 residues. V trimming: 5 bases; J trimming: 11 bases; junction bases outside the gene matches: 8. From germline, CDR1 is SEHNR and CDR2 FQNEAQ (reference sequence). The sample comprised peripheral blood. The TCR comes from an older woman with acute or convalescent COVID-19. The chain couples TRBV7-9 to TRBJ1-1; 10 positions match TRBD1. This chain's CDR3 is CASSPSDRGSAFF. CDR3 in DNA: TGTGCCAGCAGCCCGTCGGACAGGGGGAGTGCTTTCTTT. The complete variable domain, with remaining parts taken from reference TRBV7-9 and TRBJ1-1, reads DTGVSQNPRHKITKRGQNVTFRCDPISEHNRLYWYRQTLGQGPEFLTYFQNEAQLEKSRLLSDRFSAERPKGSFSTLEIQRTEQGDSAMYLCASSPSDRGSAFFGQGTRLTVV.